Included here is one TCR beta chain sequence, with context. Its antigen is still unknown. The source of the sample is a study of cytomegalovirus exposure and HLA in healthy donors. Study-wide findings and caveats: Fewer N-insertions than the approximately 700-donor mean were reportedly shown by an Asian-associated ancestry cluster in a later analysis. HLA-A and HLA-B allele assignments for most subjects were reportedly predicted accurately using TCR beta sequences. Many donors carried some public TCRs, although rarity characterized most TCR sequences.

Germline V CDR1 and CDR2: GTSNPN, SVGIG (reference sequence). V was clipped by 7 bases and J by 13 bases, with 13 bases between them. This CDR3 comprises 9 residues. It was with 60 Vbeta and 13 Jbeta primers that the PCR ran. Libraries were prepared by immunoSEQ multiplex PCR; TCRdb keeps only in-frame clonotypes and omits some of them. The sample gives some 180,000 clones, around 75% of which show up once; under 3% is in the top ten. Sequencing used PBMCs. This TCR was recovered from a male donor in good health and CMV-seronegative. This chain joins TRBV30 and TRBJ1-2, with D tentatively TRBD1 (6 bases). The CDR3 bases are TGTGCCTTAGGGGGTCCCCGCACCTTC. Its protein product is CALGGPRTF.